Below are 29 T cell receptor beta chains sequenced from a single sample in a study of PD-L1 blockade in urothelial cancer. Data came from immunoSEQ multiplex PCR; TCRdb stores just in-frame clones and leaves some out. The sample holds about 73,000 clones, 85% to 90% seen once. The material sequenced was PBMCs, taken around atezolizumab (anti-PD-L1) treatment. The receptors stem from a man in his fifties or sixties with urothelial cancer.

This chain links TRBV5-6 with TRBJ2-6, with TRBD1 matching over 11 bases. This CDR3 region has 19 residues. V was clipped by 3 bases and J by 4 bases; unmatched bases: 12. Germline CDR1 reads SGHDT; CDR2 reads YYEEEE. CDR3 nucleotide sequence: TGTGCCAGCAGCTCGGACGGACAGGGGGCACCCTCCGGGGCCAACGTCCTGACTTTC. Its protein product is CASSSDGQGAPSGANVLTF.

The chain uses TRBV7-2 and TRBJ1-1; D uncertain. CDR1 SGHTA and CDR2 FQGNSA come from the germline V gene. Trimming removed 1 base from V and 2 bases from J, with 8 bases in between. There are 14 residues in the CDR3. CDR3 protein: CASSLGRSNTEAFF. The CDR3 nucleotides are TGTGCCAGCAGCTTAGGACGGAGCAACACTGAAGCTTTCTTT. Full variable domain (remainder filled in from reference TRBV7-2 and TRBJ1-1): GAGVSQSPSNKVTEKGKDVELRCDPISGHTALYWYRQSLGQGLEFLIYFQGNSAPDKSGLPSDRFSAERTGGSVSTLTIQRTQQEDSAVYLCASSLGRSNTEAFFGQGTRLTVV.

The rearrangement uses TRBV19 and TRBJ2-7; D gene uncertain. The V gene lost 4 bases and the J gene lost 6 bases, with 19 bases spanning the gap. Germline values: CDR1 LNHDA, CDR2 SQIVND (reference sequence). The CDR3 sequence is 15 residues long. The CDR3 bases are TGTGCCAGTAGTAACCCTCGAATGGGTGACTCCGAGCAGTACTTC. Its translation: CASSNPRMGDSEQYF. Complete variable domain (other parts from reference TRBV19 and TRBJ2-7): DGGITQSPKYLFRKEGQNVTLSCEQNLNHDAMYWYRQDPGQGLRLIYYSQIVNDFQKGDIAEGYSVSREKKESFPLTVTSAQKNPTAFYLCASSNPRMGDSEQYFGPGTRLTVT.

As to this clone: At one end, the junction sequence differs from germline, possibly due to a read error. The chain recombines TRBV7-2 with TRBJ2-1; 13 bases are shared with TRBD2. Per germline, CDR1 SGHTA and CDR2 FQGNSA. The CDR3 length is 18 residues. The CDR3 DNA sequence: TGTGCCAGCAGCTCCCGGACTAGCGGGAGTATCTCCCACAATGAGCAGTTCTTC. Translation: CASSSRTSGSISHNEQFF.

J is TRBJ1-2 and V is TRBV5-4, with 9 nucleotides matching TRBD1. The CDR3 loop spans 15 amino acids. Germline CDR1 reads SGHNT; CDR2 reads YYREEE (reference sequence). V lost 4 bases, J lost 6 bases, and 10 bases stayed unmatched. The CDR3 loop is CASSIRDRAMNGYTF. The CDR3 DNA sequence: TGTGCCAGCAGCATCCGGGACAGGGCCATGAATGGCTACACCTTC.

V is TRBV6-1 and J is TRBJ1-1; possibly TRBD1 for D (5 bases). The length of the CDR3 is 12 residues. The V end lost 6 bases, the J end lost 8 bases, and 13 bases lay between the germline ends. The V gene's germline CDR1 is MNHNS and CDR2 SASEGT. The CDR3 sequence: CASRYRGGEAFF. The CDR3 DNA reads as TGTGCCAGCAGGTATAGGGGCGGCGAAGCTTTCTTT.

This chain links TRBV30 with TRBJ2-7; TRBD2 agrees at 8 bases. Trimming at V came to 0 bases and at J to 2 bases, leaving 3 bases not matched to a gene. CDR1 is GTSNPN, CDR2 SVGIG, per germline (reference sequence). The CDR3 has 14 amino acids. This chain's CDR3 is CAWSVGGGPYEQYF. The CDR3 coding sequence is TGTGCCTGGAGTGTCGGCGGGGGGCCCTACGAGCAGTACTTC.

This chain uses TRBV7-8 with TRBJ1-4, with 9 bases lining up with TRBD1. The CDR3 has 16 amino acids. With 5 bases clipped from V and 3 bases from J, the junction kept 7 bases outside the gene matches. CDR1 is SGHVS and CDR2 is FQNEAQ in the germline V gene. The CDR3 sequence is CASSRAQGAANEKLFF. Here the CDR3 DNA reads TGTGCCAGCAGCCGCGCACAGGGGGCAGCTAATGAAAAACTGTTTTTT.

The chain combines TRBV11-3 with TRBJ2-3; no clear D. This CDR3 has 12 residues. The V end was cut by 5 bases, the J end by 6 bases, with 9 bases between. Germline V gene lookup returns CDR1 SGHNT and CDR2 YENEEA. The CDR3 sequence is CASSLFGDTQYF. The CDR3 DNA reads TGTGCCAGCAGCCTTTTCGGGGATACGCAGTATTTT.

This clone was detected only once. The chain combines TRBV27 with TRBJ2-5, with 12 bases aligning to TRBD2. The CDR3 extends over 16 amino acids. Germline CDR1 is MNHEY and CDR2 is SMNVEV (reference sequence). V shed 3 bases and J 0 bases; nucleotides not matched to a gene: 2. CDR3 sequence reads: CASSFRLAGDQETQYF. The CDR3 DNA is TGTGCCAGCAGTTTCCGACTAGCGGGGGACCAAGAGACCCAGTACTTC.

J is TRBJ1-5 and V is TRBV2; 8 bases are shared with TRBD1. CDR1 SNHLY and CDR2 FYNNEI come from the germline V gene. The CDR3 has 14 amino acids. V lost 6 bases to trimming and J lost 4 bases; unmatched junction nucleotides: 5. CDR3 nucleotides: TGTGCCAGCAGCGTCAACAGGGGGAATCAGCCCCAGCATTTT. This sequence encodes CASSVNRGNQPQHF. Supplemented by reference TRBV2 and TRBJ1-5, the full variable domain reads EPEVTQTPSHQVTQMGQEVILRCVPISNHLYFYWYRQILGQKVEFLVSFYNNEISEKSEIFDDQFSVERPDGSNFTLKIRSTKLEDSAMYFCASSVNRGNQPQHFGDGTRLSIL.

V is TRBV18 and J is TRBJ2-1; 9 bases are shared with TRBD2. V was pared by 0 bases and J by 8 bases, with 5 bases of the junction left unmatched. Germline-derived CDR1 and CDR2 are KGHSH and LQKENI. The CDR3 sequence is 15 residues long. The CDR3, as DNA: TGTGCCAGCTCACCACCGGCTAGCGGGGCCTATGAGCAGTTCTTC. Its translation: CASSPPASGAYEQFF.

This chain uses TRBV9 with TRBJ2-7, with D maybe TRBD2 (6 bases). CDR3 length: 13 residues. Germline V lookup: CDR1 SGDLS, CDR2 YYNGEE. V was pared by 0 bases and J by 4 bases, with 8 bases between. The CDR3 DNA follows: TGTGCCAGCAGCGTAGGTGGACTATACGAGCAGTACTTC. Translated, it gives CASSVGGLYEQYF.

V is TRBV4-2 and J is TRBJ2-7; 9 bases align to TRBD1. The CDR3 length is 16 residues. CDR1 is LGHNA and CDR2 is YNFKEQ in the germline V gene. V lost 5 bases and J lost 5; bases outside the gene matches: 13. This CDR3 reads CASSAAGTGFPHEQYF. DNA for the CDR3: TGTGCCAGCAGCGCTGCCGGGACAGGGTTTCCCCACGAGCAGTACTTC.

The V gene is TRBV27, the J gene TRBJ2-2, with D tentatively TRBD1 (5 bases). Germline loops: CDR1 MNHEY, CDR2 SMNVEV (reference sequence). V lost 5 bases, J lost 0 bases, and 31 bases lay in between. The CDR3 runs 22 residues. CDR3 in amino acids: CASSPPLGEGWKEGPNTGELFF. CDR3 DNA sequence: TGTGCCAGCAGTCCCCCCTTAGGGGAAGGATGGAAGGAAGGTCCGAACACCGGGGAGCTGTTTTTT.

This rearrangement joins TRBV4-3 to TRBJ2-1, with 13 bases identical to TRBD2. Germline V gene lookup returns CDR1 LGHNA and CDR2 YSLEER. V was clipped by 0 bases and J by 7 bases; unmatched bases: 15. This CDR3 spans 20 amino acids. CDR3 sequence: CASSQDVAIGLAGEYNEQFF. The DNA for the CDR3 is TGCGCCAGCAGCCAAGATGTAGCGATAGGACTAGCGGGAGAATATAATGAGCAGTTCTTC.

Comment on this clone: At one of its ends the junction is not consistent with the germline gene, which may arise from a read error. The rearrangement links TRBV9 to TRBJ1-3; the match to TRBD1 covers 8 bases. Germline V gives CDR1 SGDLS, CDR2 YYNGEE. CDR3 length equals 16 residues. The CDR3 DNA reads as TGTGCCAGCAGCGCCACCCAGGGGGCGTGGGGAAGCACCATATATTTT. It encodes CASSATQGAWGSTIYF.

The CDR3: CAISGKSTGTNTGELFF. CDR3 DNA sequence: TGTGCCATCAGTGGAAAGTCGACAGGGACCAACACCGGGGAGCTGTTTTTT. V usage is TRBV10-3 and J usage is TRBJ2-2; 7 positions match TRBD1. With 4 bases clipped from V and 2 bases from J, the junction kept 10 bases outside the gene matches. The CDR3 is made up of 17 amino acids. The germline V gene encodes CDR1 ENHRY and CDR2 SYGVKD.

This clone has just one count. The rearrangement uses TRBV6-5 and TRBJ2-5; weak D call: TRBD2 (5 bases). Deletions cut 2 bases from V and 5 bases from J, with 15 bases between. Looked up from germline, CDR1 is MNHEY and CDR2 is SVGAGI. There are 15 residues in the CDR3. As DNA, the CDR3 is TGTGCCAGCAGTTACCAGTCCGGGGTGGGGGAGACCCAGTACTTC. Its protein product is CASSYQSGVGETQYF.

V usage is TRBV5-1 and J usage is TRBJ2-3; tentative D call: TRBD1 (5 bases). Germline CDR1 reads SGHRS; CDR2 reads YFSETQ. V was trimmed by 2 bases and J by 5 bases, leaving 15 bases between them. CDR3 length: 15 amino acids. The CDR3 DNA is TGCGCCAGCAGCTTAGGACAAGGCCGAGGAGATACGCAGTATTTT. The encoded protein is CASSLGQGRGDTQYF.

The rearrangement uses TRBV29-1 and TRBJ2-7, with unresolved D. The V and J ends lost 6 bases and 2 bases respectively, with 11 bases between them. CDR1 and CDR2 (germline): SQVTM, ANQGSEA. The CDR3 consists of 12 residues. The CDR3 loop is CSVARPPYEQYF. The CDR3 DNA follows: TGCAGCGTCGCCAGGCCTCCCTACGAGCAGTACTTC.

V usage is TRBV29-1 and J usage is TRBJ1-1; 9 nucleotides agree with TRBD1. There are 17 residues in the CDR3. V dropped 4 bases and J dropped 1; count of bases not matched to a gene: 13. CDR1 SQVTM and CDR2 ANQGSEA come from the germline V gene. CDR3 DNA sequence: TGCAGCGTTGCTACGTTTTTGCGACAGGGGGGGAACACTGAAGCTTTCTTT. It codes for CSVATFLRQGGNTEAFF.

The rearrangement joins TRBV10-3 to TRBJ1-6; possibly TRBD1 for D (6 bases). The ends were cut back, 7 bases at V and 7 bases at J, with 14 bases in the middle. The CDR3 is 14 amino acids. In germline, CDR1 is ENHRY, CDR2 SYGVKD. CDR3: CAIKGQGNNSPLHF. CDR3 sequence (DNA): TGTGCCATCAAGGGGCAGGGGAACAATTCACCCCTCCACTTT.

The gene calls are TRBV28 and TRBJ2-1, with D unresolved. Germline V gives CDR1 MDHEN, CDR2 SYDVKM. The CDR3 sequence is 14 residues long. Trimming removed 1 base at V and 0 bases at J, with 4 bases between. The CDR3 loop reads CASSLSHSYNEQFF. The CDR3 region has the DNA TGTGCCAGCAGTTTATCACACTCCTACAATGAGCAGTTCTTC.

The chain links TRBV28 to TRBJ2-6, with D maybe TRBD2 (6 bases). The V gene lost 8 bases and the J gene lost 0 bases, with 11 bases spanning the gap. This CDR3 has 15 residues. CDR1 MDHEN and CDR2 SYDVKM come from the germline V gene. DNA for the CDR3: TGTGCCAGCGGACTATACGCCTCTGGGGCCAACGTCCTGACTTTC. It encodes CASGLYASGANVLTF.

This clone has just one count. CDR3 residues: CASSFRNTEAFF. The CDR3 DNA is TGTGCCAGCAGCTTTAGGAACACTGAAGCTTTCTTT. The genes are TRBV7-9 and TRBJ1-1; D unclear. This CDR3 comprises 12 residues. V was pared by 3 bases and J by 1 base, with 3 bases between. The germline V gene has CDR1 SEHNR and CDR2 FQNEAQ (reference sequence).

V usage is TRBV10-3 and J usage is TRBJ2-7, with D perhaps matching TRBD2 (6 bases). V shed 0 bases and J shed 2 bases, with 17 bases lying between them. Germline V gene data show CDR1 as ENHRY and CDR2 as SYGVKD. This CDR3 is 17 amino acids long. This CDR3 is CAISESAFAGLAYEQYF. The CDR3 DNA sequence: TGTGCCATCAGTGAGTCTGCCTTCGCGGGGCTCGCCTACGAGCAGTACTTC.

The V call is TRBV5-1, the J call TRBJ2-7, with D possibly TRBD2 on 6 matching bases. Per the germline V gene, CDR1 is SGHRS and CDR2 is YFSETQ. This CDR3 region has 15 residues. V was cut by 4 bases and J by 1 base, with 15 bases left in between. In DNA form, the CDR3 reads TGCGCCAGCAGCATGGTGAGCGGGCCGTCCTACGAGCAGTACTTC. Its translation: CASSMVSGPSYEQYF.

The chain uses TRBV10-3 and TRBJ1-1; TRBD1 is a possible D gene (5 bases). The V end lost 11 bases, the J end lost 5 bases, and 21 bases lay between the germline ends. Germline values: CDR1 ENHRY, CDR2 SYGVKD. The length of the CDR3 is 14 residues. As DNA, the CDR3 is TGTGCCGCCCTGCGACAGAAAGGAGGGACTGAAGCTTTCTTT. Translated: CAALRQKGGTEAFF.